The entry that follows covers one T cell receptor beta chain sequence. Its antigen is not known. The CDR3 extends over 14 amino acids. CDR1 and CDR2 from the germline V gene are DFQATT and SNEGSKA (reference sequence). V dropped 5 bases and J dropped 7; count of bases not matched to a gene: 13. A J-beta primer mix and a sample-barcoded 5' primer were used in a second PCR of roughly 6 to 12 cycles. Tags on each cDNA molecule came from a template-switch adaptor with 12 random nucleotides. One entry per CDR3 protein results from TCRdb running MiXCR on the 5' RACE reads. This table has 1.5 million to 2 million distinct CDR3 sequences, about 30% appearing once. The entry originates in a study of blood T cells in healthy people across ages. Study-wide points: Diversity of TCR beta per million T cells declined in a roughly linear way with age.

The chain recombines TRBV20-1 with TRBJ1-1; 7 bases are shared with TRBD1. This receptor was taken from a woman in her twenties or thirties in good health. Sequenced: blood. The chain's CDR3 is CSAGKGATPNEAFF. The CDR3 nucleotides read TGCAGTGCTGGCAAGGGGGCGACCCCAAATGAAGCTTTCTTT.